The 10 T cell receptor beta chains given below trace back to one sample, sequenced in a study of T cells expressing NK-cell markers. No DNA is given; TCRdb re-called the 5' RACE reads and lists each CDR3 protein once. Its table records roughly 380,000 distinct CDR3 sequences. The sequenced material came from blood T cells: a sorted CD56 or NKG2C T cell subset, CD4+ or CD8+ T cells, or bulk PBMC T cells (not recorded which). The receptors here all came from a man aged 18-70 years in good health.

The chain employs TRBV3-1 and TRBJ2-7. The CDR3 spans 14 residues. Germline V gene lookup returns CDR1 LGHDT and CDR2 YNNKEL (reference sequence). CDR3 in amino acids: CASSQVLNRHEQYF.

The rearrangement links TRBV7-2 to TRBJ2-3; TCRdb selects TRBD1, and the lack of DNA leaves this call unchecked. CDR1 is SGHTA and CDR2 is FQGNSA in the germline V gene. This CDR3 spans 16 amino acids. The CDR3 protein is CASSGGAAGSTDTQYF.

This chain uses TRBV15 with TRBJ1-4; the D call from TCRdb, TRBD1, cannot be confirmed without DNA. Germline V gene data show CDR1 as LNHNV and CDR2 as YYDKDF (reference sequence). The CDR3 runs to 17 residues. The CDR3 spells CATSRDTEQPWGEKLFF.

The genes are TRBV6-1 and TRBJ2-5; TCRdb gives TRBD1 as the D gene, but with no DNA this cannot be confirmed. Germline V gene lookup returns CDR1 MNHNS and CDR2 SASEGT. The CDR3 is 16 residues long. The chain's CDR3 is CASSQGRVSAQETQYF.

The rearrangement uses TRBV13 and TRBJ2-7. The germline V gene encodes CDR1 PRHDT and CDR2 FYEKMQ (reference sequence). The length of the CDR3 is 14 residues. CDR3 loop: CASSLGMTKDEQYF.

The chain joins TRBV6-2 or TRBV6-3 to TRBJ1-1. Germline V lookup: CDR1 MNHEY, CDR2 SVGEGT. The CDR3 extends over 14 amino acids. CDR3 region: CASSNRVQWTEAFF.

The chain couples TRBV19 to TRBJ2-2; no DNA is available, so the TRBD2 call from TCRdb remains unchecked. CDR3 length: 17 residues. Germline V gene data show CDR1 as LNHDA and CDR2 as SQIVND (reference sequence). The CDR3 region is CASRRLAGGRNTGELFF. Based on the CDR3 plus reference TRBV19 and TRBJ2-2, the full variable domain is DGGITQSPKYLFRKEGQNVTLSCEQNLNHDAMYWYRQDPGQGLRLIYYSQIVNDFQKGDIAEGYSVSREKKESFPLTVTSAQKNPTAFYLCASRRLAGGRNTGELFFGEGSRLTVL.

CDR3 sequence reads: CASSLNGQVWEKLFF. The chain employs TRBV11-2 and TRBJ1-4. CDR3 length equals 15 residues. CDR1 and CDR2 from the germline V gene are SGHAT and FQNNGV.

CDR3 residues: CASSVGTKNSPLHF. The chain combines TRBV6-1 with TRBJ1-6; the TRBD1 assignment by TCRdb is unverifiable without DNA. The CDR3 runs to 14 residues. Germline lookup yields CDR1 MNHNS and CDR2 SASEGT.

The CDR3 loop is CASAVRDDTGELFF. The rearrangement links TRBV5-1 to TRBJ2-2; absent DNA, TCRdb's TRBD1 call cannot be checked. Germline-derived CDR1 and CDR2 are SGHRS and YFSETQ. The CDR3 is made up of 14 amino acids.